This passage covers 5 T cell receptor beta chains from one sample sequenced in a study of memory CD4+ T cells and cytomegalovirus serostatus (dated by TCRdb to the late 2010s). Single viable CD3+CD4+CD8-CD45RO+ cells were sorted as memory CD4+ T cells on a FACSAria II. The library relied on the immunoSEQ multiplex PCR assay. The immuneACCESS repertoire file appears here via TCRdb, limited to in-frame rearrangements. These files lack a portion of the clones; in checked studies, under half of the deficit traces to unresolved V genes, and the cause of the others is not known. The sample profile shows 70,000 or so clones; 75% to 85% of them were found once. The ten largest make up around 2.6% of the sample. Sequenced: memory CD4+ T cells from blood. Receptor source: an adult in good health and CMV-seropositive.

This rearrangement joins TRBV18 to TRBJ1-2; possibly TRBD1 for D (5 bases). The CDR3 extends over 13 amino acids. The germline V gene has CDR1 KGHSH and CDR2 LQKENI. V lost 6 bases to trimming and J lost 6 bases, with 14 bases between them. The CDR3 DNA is TGTGCCAGCTCCTCCCCGGGGGGGAATGGCTACACCTTC. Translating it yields CASSSPGGNGYTF. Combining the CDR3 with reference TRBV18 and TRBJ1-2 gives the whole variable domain NAGVMQNPRHLVRRRGQEARLRCSPMKGHSHVYWYRQLPEEGLKFMVYLQKENIIDESGMPKERFSAEFPKEGPSILRIQQVVRGDSAAYFCASSSPGGNGYTFGSGTRLTVV.

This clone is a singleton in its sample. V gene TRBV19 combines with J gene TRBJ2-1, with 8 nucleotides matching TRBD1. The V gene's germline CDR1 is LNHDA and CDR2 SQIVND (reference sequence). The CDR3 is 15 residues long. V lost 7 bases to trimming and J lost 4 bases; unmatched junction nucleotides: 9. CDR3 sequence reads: CASNPQGVDYNEQFF. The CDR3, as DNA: TGTGCCAGTAACCCACAGGGGGTGGATTACAATGAGCAGTTCTTC.

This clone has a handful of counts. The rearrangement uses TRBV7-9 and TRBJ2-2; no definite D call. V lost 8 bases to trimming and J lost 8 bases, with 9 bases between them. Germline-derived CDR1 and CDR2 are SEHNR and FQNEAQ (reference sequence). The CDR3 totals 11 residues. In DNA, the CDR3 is TGTGCCAGCGCCCTGGGGGGGGAGCTGTTTTTT. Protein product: CASALGGELFF.

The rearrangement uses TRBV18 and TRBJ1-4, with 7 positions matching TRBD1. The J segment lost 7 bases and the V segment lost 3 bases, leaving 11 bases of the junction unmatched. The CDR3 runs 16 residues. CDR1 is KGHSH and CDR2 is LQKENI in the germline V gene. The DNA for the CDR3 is TGTGCCAGCTCACCCGCCGACAGGGTTCGAGGTGAAAAACTGTTTTTT. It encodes CASSPADRVRGEKLFF.

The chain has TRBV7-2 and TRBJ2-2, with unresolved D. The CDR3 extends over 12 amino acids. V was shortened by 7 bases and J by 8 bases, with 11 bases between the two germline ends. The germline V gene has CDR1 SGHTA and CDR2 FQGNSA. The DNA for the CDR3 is TGTGCCAGCACATATATGCGAGGGGAGCTGTTTTTT. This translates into CASTYMRGELFF.